The text below deals with one T cell receptor (beta chain). The data stem from a study of sequential checkpoint blockade in melanoma. Study summary: Randomization was 1:1 between first-line nivolumab→ipilimumab and ipilimumab→nivolumab. Maintenance nivolumab came after either treatment sequence.

Germline V gene data show CDR1 as MRHNA and CDR2 as SNTAGT. This CDR3 contains 15 residues. The ends lost 4 bases at V and 10 bases at J; junction bases unmatched: 5. The sample's treatment: randomized to nivolumab then ipilimumab (arm A) or the reverse (arm B). DNA-damaging chemotherapy had not been given to any patient beforehand. Sorted cells were live CD3+CD8+, lacking CD19 and CD56, from PBMCs. This table comes from immunoSEQ multiplex PCR, and its TCRdb copy is limited to in-frame clones, with some not included. The sample holds more than 35,000 clones, around nine tenths seen once. The material was CD8+ T cells sorted from blood (inferred from file names), obtained from a patient given nivolumab and ipilimumab in sequence. The clonotype comes from a human donor with melanoma. This chain joins TRBV6-4 and TRBJ2-1; 15 nucleotides agree with TRBD2. CDR3 in DNA: TGTGCCAGCAGTGCGGGACTAGCGGGAGGAGTAGAGCAGTTCTTC. It translates to CASSAGLAGGVEQFF.